This is a list of T cell receptor beta chains from one sample in a study of blood T cell repertoires in COVID-19. Method: immunoSEQ multiplex PCR; TCRdb's copy keeps in-frame clones and lacks some. The sample gives around 170,000 clones, 80% to 90% of which show up once; roughly 14% is in the top ten. The sample consisted of peripheral blood. The receptors stem from a man aged 25-40 years with active or convalescent COVID-19. Each CDR3 is given with its conserved first and last residue. The D gene is left open where the match is weak. Part of the rows lack a size; the others show once, few, many or a class for expanded clones.

TGTGCCACCAGCGGGGGAACACAGGGGTTTGGCAACTATGGCTACACCTTC	CATSGGTQGFGNYGYTF	TRBV15	TRBD1	TRBJ1-2	NA
TGTGCCACCAGTGATTTGGATCGGGGGGGCGGCTACACCTTC	CATSDLDRGGGYTF	TRBV24-1	NA	TRBJ1-2	NA
TGTGCCAGTAGTCCAACAGGAACCGGTGGCTACACCTTC	CASSPTGTGGYTF	TRBV19	NA	TRBJ1-2	NA
TGTGCCAGCAGTTACTCCCGGGGGATCGGCACTGAAGCTTTCTTT	CASSYSRGIGTEAFF	TRBV6-5	NA	TRBJ1-1	NA
TGTGCCAGCAGCCTACGGGGGATGAACACTGAAGCTTTCTTT	CASSLRGMNTEAFF	TRBV6-2/TRBV6-3	NA	TRBJ1-1	NA
TGTGCCTGGAGTGGCGGGGGCGGTGGCTACACCTTC	CAWSGGGGGYTF	TRBV30	NA	TRBJ1-2	few
TGTGCCAGTAGTCGGCTAGCGGGGGTATCCTACAATGAGCAGTTCTTC	CASSRLAGVSYNEQFF	TRBV19	TRBD2	TRBJ2-1	few
TGCGCCAGCAGCCGTACCCCTAGCGACCCGGTGGATGAGCAGTTCTTC	CASSRTPSDPVDEQFF	TRBV5-1	NA	TRBJ2-1	NA
TGTGCCAGCAGCTTAGACAGTTCCTACGAGCAGTACTTC	CASSLDSSYEQYF	TRBV7-8	NA	TRBJ2-7	once
TGTGCCAGCAGCCCTGGGGAGGGGGTTTTTAGCAATCAGCCCCAGCATTTT	CASSPGEGVFSNQPQHF	TRBV9	NA	TRBJ1-5	NA
TGTGCCAGCAGCAACGGTAGCGGGAAAGCCTACGAGCAGTACTTC	CASSNGSGKAYEQYF	TRBV7-9	TRBD2	TRBJ2-7	once
TGTGCCAGCAGCCAAGGGGTGGTGGGGCACAATGAGCAGTTCTTC	CASSQGVVGHNEQFF	TRBV3-1/TRBV3-2	NA	TRBJ2-1	NA
TGTGCCAGCAGTTGGGGGACAGGACATCAGCCCCAGCATTTT	CASSWGTGHQPQHF	TRBV28	TRBD1	TRBJ1-5	NA
TGTGCCAGCAGCCCCCAAGGAGGCAATCAGCCCCAGCATTTT	CASSPQGGNQPQHF	TRBV11-3	NA	TRBJ1-5	NA
TGTGCCAGCAGCTTAGGGGGACTAGCGGGAGGTATGGGGGAGCAGTACTTC	CASSLGGLAGGMGEQYF	TRBV7-2	TRBD2	TRBJ2-7	NA
TGTGCCAGCAGCGTAGGAAGCGGGGGGACCCAAGAGACCCAGTACTTC	CASSVGSGGTQETQYF	TRBV9	TRBD2	TRBJ2-5	NA
TGCGCCAGCAGCCAAGATCGTCCGGGGGTGAAGGCTGAAGCTTTCTTT	CASSQDRPGVKAEAFF	TRBV4-3	NA	TRBJ1-1	NA
TGTGCCACCAGCGTACGACAGGGACCATACGAGCAGTACTTC	CATSVRQGPYEQYF	TRBV15	TRBD1	TRBJ2-7	NA
TGTGCCAGCAGCTCTCGGGGGAGCTCCTACAATGAGCAGTTCTTC	CASSSRGSSYNEQFF	TRBV5-4	NA	TRBJ2-1	NA
TGTGCCAGCAGCGCCCCAGCGGGGGGCTACACCTTC	CASSAPAGGYTF	TRBV14	NA	TRBJ1-2	NA
TGTGCCAGTAGTAGGGACAGGGCGGGAAATTCACCCCTCCACTTT	CASSRDRAGNSPLHF	TRBV19	TRBD1	TRBJ1-6	NA
TGTGCCAGCAGTGAAGGACTAGCATCAGCGGATACGCAGTATTTT	CASSEGLASADTQYF	TRBV25-1	TRBD2	TRBJ2-3	NA
TGTGCCTGGGACACCGGCGGTCCTGGCTACACCTTC	CAWDTGGPGYTF	TRBV30	NA	TRBJ1-2	NA
TGTGCCAGCAGCTTGTTAAACGTAGCTAACTATGGCTACACCTTC	CASSLLNVANYGYTF	TRBV5-6	NA	TRBJ1-2	NA
TGTGCCAGTAGTATCTTCGAACAGACTGAAGCTTTCTTT	CASSIFEQTEAFF	TRBV19	NA	TRBJ1-1	NA
TGTGCCAGCAGCTCGACGGGTCAATATAATTCACCCCTCCACTTT	CASSSTGQYNSPLHF	TRBV11-2	NA	TRBJ1-6	NA
TGTGCCAGCTCAGAAGCGGGGGGCGGGACAGATACGCAGTATTTT	CASSEAGGGTDTQYF	TRBV6-4	TRBD2	TRBJ2-3	NA
TGTGCCACCAGCAGGAGTAAAGGGGGAGCTAATGAAAAACTGTTTTTT	CATSRSKGGANEKLFF	TRBV15	NA	TRBJ1-4	NA
TGTGCCAGCAGCGACAGCGCGAACACCGGGGAGCTGTTTTTT	CASSDSANTGELFF	TRBV2	NA	TRBJ2-2	NA